Below are 14 T cell receptor beta chains sequenced from a single sample in a study of Graves' ophthalmopathy and Graves' hyperthyroidism. Amplified material comprised TCR beta CDR3 regions derived from RNA transcripts. After a first-round RT-PCR with HTBI primers, a second-round multiplex PCR was run. Each CDR3 protein is one row after TCRdb ran MiXCR on the multiplex PCR reads. The sample shows around 600,000 distinct CDR3 sequences, about 40% of them seen only once. Source material: peripheral blood. These receptor sequences come from an adult man with Graves' ophthalmopathy.

This clonotype has a count of ten or more. The gene calls are TRBV7-9 and TRBJ1-1; 7 bases match TRBD1. V was clipped by 8 bases and J by 7 bases; unmatched bases: 10. Looked up from germline, CDR1 is SEHNR and CDR2 is FQNEAQ (reference sequence). This CDR3 has 13 amino acids. CDR3 region: CASDTGTDLEAFF. CDR3 sequence (DNA): TGTGCCAGCGACACCGGGACAGACCTTGAAGCTTTCTTT.

This clonotype has more than one count but fewer than ten. DNA for the CDR3: TGTGCCTGGATATCCCGGCGAACCCACCCGAATTCACCCCTCCACTTT. Its protein product is CAWISRRTHPNSPLHF. The chain is built from TRBV10-3 and TRBJ1-6; D is ambiguous. V lost 11 bases, J lost 7 bases, and 24 bases lay in between. Germline V lookup: CDR1 ENHRY, CDR2 SYGVKD. There are 16 residues in the CDR3.

CDR3 residues: CASSEVLSDEQFF. In DNA, the CDR3 is TGTGCCAGCAGTGAAGTTTTATCTGATGAGCAGTTCTTC. The V and J genes are TRBV2 and TRBJ2-1; D gene uncertain. The CDR3 loop spans 13 amino acids. Germline V lookup: CDR1 SNHLY, CDR2 FYNNEI. The V and J ends lost 1 base and 8 bases respectively, with 9 bases between them. Complete variable domain (other parts from reference TRBV2 and TRBJ2-1): EPEVTQTPSHQVTQMGQEVILRCVPISNHLYFYWYRQILGQKVEFLVSFYNNEISEKSEIFDDQFSVERPDGSNFTLKIRSTKLEDSAMYFCASSEVLSDEQFFGPGTRLTVL.

Concerning this clonotype: This may be a read error, as it is one base from a much larger clone. No conserved phenylalanine or tryptophan is present at the end of the CDR3, so a read error is the likely explanation. The chain joins TRBV9 to TRBJ1-2, with 8 bases fitting TRBD1. CDR1 and CDR2 (germline): SGDLS, YYNGEE. V shed 1 base, J shed 8 bases, and the junction held 10 bases outside the gene matches. The CDR3 sequence is 15 residues long. The DNA for the CDR3 is TGTGCCAGCAGCGTATCCCCCGAACAGGGGGAGGGCTACACCCTC. It yields the protein CASSVSPEQGEGYTL.

The gene calls are TRBV29-1 and TRBJ1-1; D gene unclear. The CDR3 covers 11 residues. From germline, CDR1 is SQVTM and CDR2 ANQGSEA. Trimming left V 1 base short and J 5 bases short, with 5 bases between. The CDR3 region is CSVEGETEAFF. DNA for the CDR3: TGCAGCGTTGAAGGGGAGACTGAAGCTTTCTTT.

This clonotype has more than one count but fewer than ten. V gene TRBV11-2 combines with J gene TRBJ2-5; no clear D gene. The J call is uncertain, as TRBJ2-1 better fits the DNA end. Germline V gene sequence: CDR1 SGHAT, CDR2 FQNNGV. The CDR3 loop spans 12 amino acids. The CDR3: CASSSTAAGQFF. The CDR3 DNA follows: TGTGCCAGCAGCTCCACGGCGGCCGGGCAGTTCTTC.

The chain carries TRBV25-1 and TRBJ2-2; the D gene could be TRBD1 or TRBD2 (5 bases each). Trimming removed 4 bases at V and 7 bases at J, with 10 bases between. Germline CDR1 and CDR2: MGHDK and SYGVNS. The CDR3 runs 13 residues. The CDR3 DNA sequence: TGTGCCAGCAGTGGTCGAGGGGACGGGGAGCTGTTTTTT. Amino acids: CASSGRGDGELFF.

This clonotype was counted a single time. An end of the junction differs from the germline gene, which may be a read error. The chain employs TRBV20-1 and TRBJ1-1; no definite D call. Germline V lookup: CDR1 DFQATT, CDR2 SNEGSKA (reference sequence). The CDR3 contains 12 residues. This chain's CDR3 is CSAAPTNTEAFF. The CDR3 region has the DNA TGCAGTGCTGCCCCGACGAACACTGAGGCTTTCTTT.

In the case of this clonotype: A much larger clone differs from this one at a single base, so this may be a read error. The chain joins TRBV2 to TRBJ1-2, with D possibly matching TRBD1 (6 bases). The CDR3 runs to 14 residues. The germline V gene has CDR1 SNHLY and CDR2 FYNNEI. As DNA, the CDR3 is TGTGCCAGCAGCCCTAGGGGGGCCAACTATGGCTACGCCTTC. Amino acids: CASSPRGANYGYAF.

V gene TRBV2 combines with J gene TRBJ2-6, with TRBD1 identical over 10 bases. The CDR3 extends over 15 amino acids. V was clipped by 6 bases and J by 4 bases; unmatched bases: 3. Germline-derived CDR1 and CDR2 are SNHLY and FYNNEI. The CDR3 here is CASSGTGDGANVLTF. CDR3 sequence (DNA): TGTGCCAGCAGCGGGACAGGGGACGGGGCCAACGTCCTGACTTTC.

As to this clonotype: A clone one base away is much larger, so this may be a read error. The rearrangement uses TRBV10-1 and TRBJ2-7; unclear D gene. The V end lost 6 bases, the J end lost 2 bases, and 11 bases lay between the germline ends. CDR1 and CDR2 (germline): WNHNN, SYGVQD (reference sequence). This CDR3 spans 13 amino acids. In DNA, the CDR3 is TGCGCCAGCAGAAACGACGCAACCTACGAGCAGTACTTC. This sequence encodes CASRNDATYEQYF.

This clonotype was observed a few times. This sequence joins TRBV9 and TRBJ2-5; D is unclear. Germline values: CDR1 SGDLS, CDR2 YYNGEE. Trimming pared 3 bases from V and 6 bases from J, leaving 9 bases between. The CDR3 has 12 amino acids. The DNA for the CDR3 is TGTGCCAGCAGCGGAATTCAAAAGACCCAGTACTTC. Translated: CASSGIQKTQYF.

Many counts were recorded for this clonotype. The CDR3 region has the DNA TGTGCCAGCAGCTTCGGCGGGAGCTCCTACGAGCAGTACTTC. Translated: CASSFGGSSYEQYF. The chain employs TRBV7-2 and TRBJ2-7; TRBD2 matches 7 bases. Germline trimming cut 3 bases from V and 0 bases from J; bases unmatched to any gene: 2. The CDR3 consists of 14 residues. Looked up from germline, CDR1 is SGHTA and CDR2 is FQGNSA.

The chain recombines TRBV19 with TRBJ2-2, with no clear D. CDR3 length: 14 amino acids. The germline V gene has CDR1 LNHDA and CDR2 SQIVND (reference sequence). Between the trimmed V and J ends, which lost 5 bases and 8 bases, there was a span of 15 bases. The CDR3 region has the DNA TGTGCCAGTAGTTATGGGCCGAACGGAGGGGAGCTGTTTTTT. It specifies CASSYGPNGGELFF.